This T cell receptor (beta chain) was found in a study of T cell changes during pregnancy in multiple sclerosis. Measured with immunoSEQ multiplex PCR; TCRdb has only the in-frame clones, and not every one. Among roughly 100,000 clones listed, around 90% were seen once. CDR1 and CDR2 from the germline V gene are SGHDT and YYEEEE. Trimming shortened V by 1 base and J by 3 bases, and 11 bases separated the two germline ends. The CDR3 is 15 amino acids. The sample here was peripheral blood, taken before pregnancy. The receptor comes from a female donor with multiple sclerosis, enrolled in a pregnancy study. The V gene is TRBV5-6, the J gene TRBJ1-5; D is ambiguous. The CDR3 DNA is TGTGCCAGCAGCTTGACGGGGTTGGCCAATCAGCCCCAGCATTTT. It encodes CASSLTGLANQPQHF. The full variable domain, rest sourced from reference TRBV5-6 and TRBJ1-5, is DAGVTQSPTHLIKTRGQQVTLRCSPKSGHDTVSWYQQALGQGPQFIFQYYEEEERQRGNFPDRFSGHQFPNYSSELNVNALLLGDSALYLCASSLTGLANQPQHFGDGTRLSIL.